The TCR beta chain under discussion was sequenced for a study of regulatory T cells in long-lasting Graves disease. About the research overall: Patients newly diagnosed with Graves' had been on antithyroid drugs for under 3 months. Study-wide findings and caveats: Persistent disease preferred TRBV28, TRBJ1-2 and TRBJ2-5; new disease, TRBV20-1 and TRBJ2-1.

Building the TCR beta libraries relied on iRepertoire HTBI primers, and CDR3 regions underwent Arm-PCR. Each CDR3 protein is one row after TCRdb ran MiXCR on the multiplex PCR reads. The sample contains 550,000 to 700,000 distinct CDR3 sequences, 16% of which appear only once. Time point here: newly diagnosed GD, antithyroid drugs for less than 3 months. Isolated PBMC RNA provided the starting material for the TCR library. The collection involved drawing nine milliliters of peripheral blood into EDTA tubes. This CDR3 is 12 amino acids long. V was shortened by 6 bases and J by 5 bases, with 13 bases between the two germline ends. The germline gives CDR1 DFQATT, CDR2 SNEGSKA (reference sequence). In this sample, this clonotype turned up many times. Its antigen is not identified. These same data were also listed under a study on T cells in Graves' hyperthyroidism and ophthalmopathy. According to that study: Lactation, pregnancy, other autoimmune disease or uncontrolled infection excluded patients.

Sequencing was performed on peripheral blood mononuclear cells (PBMCs), taken at new diagnosis, from a patient treated with antithyroid drugs. This sequence was found in a man between 18 and 29 years old with Graves disease. V and J are TRBV20-1 and TRBJ1-1; perhaps TRBD1 as D (5 bases). CDR3 loop: CSALRGGTEAFF. The CDR3 DNA follows: TGCAGTGCCCTTCGGGGGGGAACTGAAGCTTTCTTT.